This T cell receptor beta chain was captured in a study of T cell responses to AZD1222 COVID-19 vaccine. General study points: At 160-218 and 743-854, vaccine-associated CD4 TCRs were dominant, and they spanned spike. Repertoire sampling happened only post peak T cell response. Possibly, clonal diversity was underestimated; donors were largely white British and included more females.

With regard to this clone: No antigen is known for it.

The method was immunoSEQ multiplex PCR; TCRdb's version includes in-frame clones alone and lacks a portion of them. The sample carries around 150,000 clones, under 95% recorded once. From germline, CDR1 is SGHRS and CDR2 YFSETQ. Deletions cut 6 bases from V and 6 bases from J, with 19 bases between. The CDR3 consists of 15 residues. This chain joins TRBV5-1 and TRBJ2-1, with D perhaps given as TRBD1 or TRBD2 (5 bases each). The sequences come from peripheral blood, collected 28 days after the second AZD1222 dose. This receptor was identified in an adult who received the AZD1222 COVID-19 vaccine. The DNA for the CDR3 is TGCGCCAGCAAGCCCGGGACCCCGAGGGTCAATGAGCAGTTCTTC. It encodes CASKPGTPRVNEQFF. Full variable domain (outside the CDR3, taken from reference TRBV5-1 and TRBJ2-1): KAGVTQTPRYLIKTRGQQVTLSCSPISGHRSVSWYQQTPGQGLQFLFEYFSETQRNKGNFPGRFSGRQFSNSRSEMNVSTLELGDSALYLCASKPGTPRVNEQFFGPGTRLTVL.